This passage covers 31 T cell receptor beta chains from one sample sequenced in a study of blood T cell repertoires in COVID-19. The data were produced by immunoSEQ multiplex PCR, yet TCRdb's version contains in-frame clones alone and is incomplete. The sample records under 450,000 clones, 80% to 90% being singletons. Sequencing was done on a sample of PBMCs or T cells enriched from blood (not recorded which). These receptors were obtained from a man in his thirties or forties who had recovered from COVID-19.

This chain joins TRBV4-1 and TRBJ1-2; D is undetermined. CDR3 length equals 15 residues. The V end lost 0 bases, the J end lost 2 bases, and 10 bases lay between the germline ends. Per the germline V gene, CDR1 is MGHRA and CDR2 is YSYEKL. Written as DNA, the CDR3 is TGCGCCAGCAGCCAAGAGGGCACCTCAAACTATGGCTACACCTTC. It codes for CASSQEGTSNYGYTF.

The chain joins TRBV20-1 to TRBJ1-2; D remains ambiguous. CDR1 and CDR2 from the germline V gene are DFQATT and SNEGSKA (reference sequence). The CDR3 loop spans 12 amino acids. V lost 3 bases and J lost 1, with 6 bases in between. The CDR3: CSASFGNYGYTF. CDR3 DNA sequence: TGCAGTGCTAGTTTCGGTAACTATGGCTACACCTTC.

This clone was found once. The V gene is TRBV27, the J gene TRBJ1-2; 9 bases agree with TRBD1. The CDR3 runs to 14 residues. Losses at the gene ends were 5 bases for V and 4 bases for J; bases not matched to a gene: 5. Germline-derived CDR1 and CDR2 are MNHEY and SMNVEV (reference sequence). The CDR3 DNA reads TGTGCCAGCAGTGGGACAGGGCGCACCTATGGCTACACCTTC. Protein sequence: CASSGTGRTYGYTF.

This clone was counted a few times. The CDR3 reads CASSLRGTGQGLYF. Written as DNA, the CDR3 is TGTGCCAGCAGCTTGCGGGGGACGGGACAGGGTCTCTATTTT. V gene TRBV5-6 combines with J gene TRBJ1-3; 9 positions match TRBD1. J lost 16 bases, V lost 1 base, and 12 bases had no gene match. This CDR3 is built from 14 residues. Germline CDR1 and CDR2: SGHDT and YYEEEE.

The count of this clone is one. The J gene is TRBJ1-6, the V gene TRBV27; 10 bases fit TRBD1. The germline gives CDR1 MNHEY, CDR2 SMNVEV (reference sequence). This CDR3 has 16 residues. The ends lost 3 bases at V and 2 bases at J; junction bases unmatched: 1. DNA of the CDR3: TGTGCCAGCAGTTTGGACAGGGGGACCTATAATTCACCCCTCCACTTT. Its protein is CASSLDRGTYNSPLHF.

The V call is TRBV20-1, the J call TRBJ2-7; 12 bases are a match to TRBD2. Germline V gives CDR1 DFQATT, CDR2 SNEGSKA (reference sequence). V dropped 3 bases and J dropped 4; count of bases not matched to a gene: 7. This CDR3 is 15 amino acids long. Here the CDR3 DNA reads TGCAGTGCTAGTAGGCCTAGCGGGGGGGGATACGAGCAGTACTTC. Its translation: CSASRPSGGGYEQYF.

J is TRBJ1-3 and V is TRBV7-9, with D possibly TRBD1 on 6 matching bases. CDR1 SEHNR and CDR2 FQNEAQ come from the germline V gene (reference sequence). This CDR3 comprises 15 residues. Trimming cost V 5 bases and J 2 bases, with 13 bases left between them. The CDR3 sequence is CASSTIQGAGNTIYF. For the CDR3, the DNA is TGTGCCAGCAGCACAATACAGGGTGCTGGAAACACCATATATTTT.

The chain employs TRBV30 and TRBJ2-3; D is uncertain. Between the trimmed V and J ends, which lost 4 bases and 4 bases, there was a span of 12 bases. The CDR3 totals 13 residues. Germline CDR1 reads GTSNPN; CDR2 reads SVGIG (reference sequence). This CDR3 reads CAWTVSVSDTQYF. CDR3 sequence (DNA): TGTGCCTGGACCGTTAGTGTCTCAGATACGCAGTATTTT.

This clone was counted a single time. The CDR3 spells CASSPDGTGELFF. The CDR3 DNA is TGTGCCAGCAGTCCCGACGGGACCGGGGAGCTGTTTTTT. This chain links TRBV7-2 with TRBJ2-2, with D hard to call. CDR1 and CDR2 (germline): SGHTA, FQGNSA. This CDR3 has 13 amino acids. Trimming left V 6 bases short and J 5 bases short, with 10 bases between.

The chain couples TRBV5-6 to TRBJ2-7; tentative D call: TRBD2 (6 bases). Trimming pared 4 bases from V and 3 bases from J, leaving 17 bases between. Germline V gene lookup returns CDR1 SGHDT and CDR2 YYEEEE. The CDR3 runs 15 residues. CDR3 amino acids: CASSRTGTGLYEQYF. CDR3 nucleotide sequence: TGTGCCAGCAGCCGCACCGGGACTGGTCTCTACGAGCAGTACTTC.

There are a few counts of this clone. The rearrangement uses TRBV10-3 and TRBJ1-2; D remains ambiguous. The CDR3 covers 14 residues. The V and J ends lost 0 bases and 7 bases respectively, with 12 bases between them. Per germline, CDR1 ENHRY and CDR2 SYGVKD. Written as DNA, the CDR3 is TGTGCCATCAGTGAGTCTCAGGCTGTGGGTGGCTACACCTTC. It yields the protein CAISESQAVGGYTF.

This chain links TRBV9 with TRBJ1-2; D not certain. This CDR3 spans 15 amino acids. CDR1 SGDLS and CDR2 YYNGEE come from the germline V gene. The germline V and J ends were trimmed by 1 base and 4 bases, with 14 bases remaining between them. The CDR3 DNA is TGTGCCAGCAGCGTAACAGTCTCCGACCTCTATGGCTACACCTTC. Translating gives CASSVTVSDLYGYTF.

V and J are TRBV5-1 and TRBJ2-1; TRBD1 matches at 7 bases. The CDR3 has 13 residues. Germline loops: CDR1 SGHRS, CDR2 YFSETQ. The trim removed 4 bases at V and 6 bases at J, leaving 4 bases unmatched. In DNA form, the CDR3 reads TGCGCCAGCAGCCTCGGGGACAGCAATGAGCAGTTCTTC. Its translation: CASSLGDSNEQFF.

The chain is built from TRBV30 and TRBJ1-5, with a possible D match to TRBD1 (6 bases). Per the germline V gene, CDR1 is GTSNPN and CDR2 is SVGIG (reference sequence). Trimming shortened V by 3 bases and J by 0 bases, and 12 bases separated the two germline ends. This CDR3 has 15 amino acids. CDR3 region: CAWSTGTLSNQPQHF. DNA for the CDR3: TGTGCCTGGAGCACAGGGACACTTAGCAATCAGCCCCAGCATTTT.

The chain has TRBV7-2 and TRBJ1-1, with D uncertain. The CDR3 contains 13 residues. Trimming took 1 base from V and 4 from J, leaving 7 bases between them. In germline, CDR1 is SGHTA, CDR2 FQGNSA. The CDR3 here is CASSLGGSTEAFF. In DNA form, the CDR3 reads TGTGCCAGCAGCTTAGGCGGGAGCACTGAAGCTTTCTTT.

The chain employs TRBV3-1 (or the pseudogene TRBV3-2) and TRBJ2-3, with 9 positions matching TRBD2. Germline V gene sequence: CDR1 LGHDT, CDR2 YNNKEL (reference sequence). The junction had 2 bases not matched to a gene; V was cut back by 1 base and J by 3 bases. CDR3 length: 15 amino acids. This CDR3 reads CASSQVAGATDTQYF. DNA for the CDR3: TGTGCCAGCAGCCAAGTAGCGGGGGCGACAGATACGCAGTATTTT.

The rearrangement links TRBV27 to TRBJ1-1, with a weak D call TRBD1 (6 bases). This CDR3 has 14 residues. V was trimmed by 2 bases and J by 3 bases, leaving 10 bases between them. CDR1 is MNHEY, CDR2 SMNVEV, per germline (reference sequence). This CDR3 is CASSLLAGDTEAFF. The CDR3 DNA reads TGTGCCAGCAGTTTACTAGCAGGGGACACTGAAGCTTTCTTT.

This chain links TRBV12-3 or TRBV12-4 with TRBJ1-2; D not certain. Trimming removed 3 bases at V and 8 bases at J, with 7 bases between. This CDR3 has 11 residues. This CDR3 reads CASSFLSGYTF. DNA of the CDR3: TGTGCCAGCAGTTTCCTCTCCGGCTACACCTTC.

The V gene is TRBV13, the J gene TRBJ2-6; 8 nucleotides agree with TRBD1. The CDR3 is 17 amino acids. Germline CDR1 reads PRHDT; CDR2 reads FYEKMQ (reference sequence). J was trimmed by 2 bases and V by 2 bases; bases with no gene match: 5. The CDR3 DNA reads TGTGCCAGCAGCTTATCCCCAGGGGGCGCTGGGGCCAACGTCCTGACTTTC. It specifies CASSLSPGGAGANVLTF.

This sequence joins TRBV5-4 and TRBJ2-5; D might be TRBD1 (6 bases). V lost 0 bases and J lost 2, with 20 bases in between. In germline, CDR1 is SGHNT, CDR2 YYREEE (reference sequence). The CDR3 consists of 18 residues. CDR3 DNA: TGTGCCAGCAGCTTGGGTGCAGGGGCCACAACAAGGCAAGAGACCCAGTACTTC. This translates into CASSLGAGATTRQETQYF.

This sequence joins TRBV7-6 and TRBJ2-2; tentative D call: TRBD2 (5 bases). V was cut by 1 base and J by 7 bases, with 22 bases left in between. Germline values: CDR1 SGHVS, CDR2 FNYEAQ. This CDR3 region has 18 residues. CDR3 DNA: TGTGCCAGCAGCTTAGACTCGGATGAGTCCAAAGAGGGCGGGGAGCTGTTTTTT. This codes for CASSLDSDESKEGGELFF.

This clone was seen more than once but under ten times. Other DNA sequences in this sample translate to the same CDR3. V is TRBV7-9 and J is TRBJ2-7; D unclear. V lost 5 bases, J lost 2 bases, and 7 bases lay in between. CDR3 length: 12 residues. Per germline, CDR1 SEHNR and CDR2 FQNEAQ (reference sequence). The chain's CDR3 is CASSPTPYEQYF. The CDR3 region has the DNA TGTGCCAGCAGCCCGACTCCCTACGAGCAGTACTTC.

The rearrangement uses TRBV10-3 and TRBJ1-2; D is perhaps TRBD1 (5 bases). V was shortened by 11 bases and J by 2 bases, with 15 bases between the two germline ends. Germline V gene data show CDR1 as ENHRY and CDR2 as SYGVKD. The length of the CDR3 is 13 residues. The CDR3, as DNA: TGTGCCTCAACGACAGACGTAAACTATGGCTACACCTTC. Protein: CASTTDVNYGYTF.

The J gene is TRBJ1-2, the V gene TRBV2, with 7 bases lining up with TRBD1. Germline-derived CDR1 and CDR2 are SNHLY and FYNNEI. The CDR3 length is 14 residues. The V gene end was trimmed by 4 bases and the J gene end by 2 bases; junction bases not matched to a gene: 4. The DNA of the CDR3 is TGTGCCAGCAGTGTGGGACAGCAAAACTATGGCTACACCTTC. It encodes CASSVGQQNYGYTF.

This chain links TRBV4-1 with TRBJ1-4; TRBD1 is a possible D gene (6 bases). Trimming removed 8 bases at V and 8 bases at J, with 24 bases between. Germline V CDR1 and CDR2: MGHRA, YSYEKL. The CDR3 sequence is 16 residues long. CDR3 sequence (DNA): TGCGCCAGCTGGCCAAGGGGGGGCAGGGAGGCCGAAAAACTGTTTTTT. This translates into CASWPRGGREAEKLFF.

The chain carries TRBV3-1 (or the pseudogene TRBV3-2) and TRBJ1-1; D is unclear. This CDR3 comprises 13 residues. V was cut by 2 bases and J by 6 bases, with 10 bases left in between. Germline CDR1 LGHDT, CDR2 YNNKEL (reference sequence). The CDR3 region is CASSQLGGAEAFF. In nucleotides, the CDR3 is TGTGCCAGCAGCCAATTAGGCGGGGCTGAAGCTTTCTTT.

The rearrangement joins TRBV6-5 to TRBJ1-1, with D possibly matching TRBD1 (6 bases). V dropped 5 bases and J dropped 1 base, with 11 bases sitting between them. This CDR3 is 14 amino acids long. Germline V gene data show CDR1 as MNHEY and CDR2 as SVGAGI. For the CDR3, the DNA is TGTGCCAGCAGTCAGGGGTTGGGGAACACTGAAGCTTTCTTT. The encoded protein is CASSQGLGNTEAFF.

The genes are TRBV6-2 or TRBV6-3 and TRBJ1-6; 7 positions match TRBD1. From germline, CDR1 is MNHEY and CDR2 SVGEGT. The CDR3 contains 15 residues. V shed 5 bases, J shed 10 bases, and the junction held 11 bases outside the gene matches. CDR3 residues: CASSTRTGVVSPLHF. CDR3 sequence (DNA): TGTGCCAGCAGTACCCGGACAGGAGTAGTGTCACCCCTCCACTTT.

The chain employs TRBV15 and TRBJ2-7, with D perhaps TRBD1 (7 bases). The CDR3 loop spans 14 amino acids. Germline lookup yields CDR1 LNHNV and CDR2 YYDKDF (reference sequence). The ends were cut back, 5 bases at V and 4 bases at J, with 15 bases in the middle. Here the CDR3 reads CATSLGGTAYEQYF. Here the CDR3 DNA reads TGTGCCACCAGCCTAGGCGGGACAGCGTACGAGCAGTACTTC.

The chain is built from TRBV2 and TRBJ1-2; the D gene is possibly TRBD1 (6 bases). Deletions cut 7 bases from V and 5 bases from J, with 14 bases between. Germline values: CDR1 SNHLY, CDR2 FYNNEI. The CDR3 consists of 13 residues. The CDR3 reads CASILRGQYGYTF. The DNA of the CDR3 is TGTGCCAGCATCCTCAGGGGCCAATATGGCTACACCTTC.

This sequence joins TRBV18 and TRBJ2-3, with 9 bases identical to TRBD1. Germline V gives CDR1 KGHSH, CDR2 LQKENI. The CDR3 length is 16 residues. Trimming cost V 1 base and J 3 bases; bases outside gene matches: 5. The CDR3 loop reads CASSPLLTGGTDTQYF. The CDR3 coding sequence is TGTGCCAGCTCACCACTCTTGACAGGGGGAACAGATACGCAGTATTTT. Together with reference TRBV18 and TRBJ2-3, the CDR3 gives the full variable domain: NAGVMQNPRHLVRRRGQEARLRCSPMKGHSHVYWYRQLPEEGLKFMVYLQKENIIDESGMPKERFSAEFPKEGPSILRIQQVVRGDSAAYFCASSPLLTGGTDTQYFGPGTRLTVL.